Here is one T cell receptor (beta chain) with its context. As yet, its antigen is unknown. These data belong to a study of T cells expressing NK-cell markers. Across the whole study: Sequencing of TCR beta repertoires drew on sorted CD3+CD56+NKG2C+, CD3+CD56+NKG2C- and CD3+CD56-NKG2C+ T cells. In the group of eight sequenced donors, seven were HCMV-seropositive and one was seronegative. Study-level results: The dominant NKG2C+ clonotypes represented roughly 1.0-7.5% of CD8+ T cells in several donors.

The CDR3 spans 18 residues. Germline CDR1 is DFQATT and CDR2 is SNEGSKA (reference sequence). With UMIs, 5'RACE template switching was used to make TCR beta cDNA. TCRdb reworked the 5' RACE reads into one entry per CDR3 protein, no DNA. The listing records some 460,000 distinct CDR3 sequences. The chain uses TRBV20-1 and TRBJ2-1; TCRdb's D call, TRBD2, is unchecked because there is no DNA. The sequence was collected from a woman aged 45-65 years in good health. The sample was blood T cells: a sorted CD56 or NKG2C T cell subset, CD4+ or CD8+ T cells, or bulk PBMC T cells (not recorded which). The CDR3 sequence: CSARSGTGGPRTYNEQFF.